The source of this TCR beta chain is a study of T cells in Graves' hyperthyroidism and ophthalmopathy. The J segment lost 7 bases and the V segment lost 0 bases, leaving 1 base of the junction unmatched. The CDR3 runs 15 residues. Germline-derived CDR1 and CDR2 are SGDLS and YYNGEE. Amplified TCR beta CDR3 regions came from RNA transcripts. HTBI primers were used for first-round RT-PCR of the TCR CDR3. TCRdb itself ran the multiplex PCR reads through MiXCR, one entry per CDR3 protein. The sample carries approximately 300,000 distinct CDR3 sequences, roughly a fifth recorded once. This clonotype was seen a handful of times. The antigen is not known. Whole-study findings and limits: Blood also contained most expanded thyroid clonotypes above 0.001.

The chain employs TRBV9 and TRBJ2-1; 13 bases align to TRBD2. Sequenced material: blood. The sequence derives from a man over 45 with Graves' ophthalmopathy. In DNA form, the CDR3 reads TGTGCCAGCAGCGTAGGGACTAGCGGGAGAAATGAGCAGTTCTTC. This codes for CASSVGTSGRNEQFF.